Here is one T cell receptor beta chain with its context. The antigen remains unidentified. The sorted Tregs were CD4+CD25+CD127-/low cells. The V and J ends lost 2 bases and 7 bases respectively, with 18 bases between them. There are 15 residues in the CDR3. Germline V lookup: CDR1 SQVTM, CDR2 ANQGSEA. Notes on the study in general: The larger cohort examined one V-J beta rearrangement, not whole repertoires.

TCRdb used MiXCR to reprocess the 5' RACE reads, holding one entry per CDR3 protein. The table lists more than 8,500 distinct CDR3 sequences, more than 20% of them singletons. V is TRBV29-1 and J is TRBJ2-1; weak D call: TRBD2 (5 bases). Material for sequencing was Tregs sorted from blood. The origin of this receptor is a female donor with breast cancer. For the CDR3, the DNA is TGCAGCGTTGAAACCGTCCGGGGATGGGGAAATGAGCAGTTCTTC. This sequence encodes CSVETVRGWGNEQFF.